The rows below give T cell receptor beta chains drawn from one sample of a study of T cells in Graves' hyperthyroidism and ophthalmopathy. Each CDR3 protein is one row after TCRdb ran MiXCR on the multiplex PCR reads. Of roughly 170,000 distinct CDR3 sequences in the sample, over 15% are singletons; the top ten hold 25% to 30%. Material for sequencing was blood. These receptor sequences come from a woman between 45 and 60 years old with Graves' hyperthyroidism. Both conserved end residues are part of each CDR3. Fields, in order: J gene, D gene, V gene, clone size, CDR3 protein, CDR3 DNA. A D gene is named only where the DNA matches it firmly. The listing skips clone size in some rows; elsewhere it reads once, few, many or a size class.

TRBJ1-5,TRBD1,TRBV20-1,many,CSARDLDRAYSNQPQHF,TGCAGTGCTAGAGATCTGGACAGGGCCTATAGCAATCAGCCCCAGCATTTT
TRBJ2-7,-,TRBV5-1,many,CASSLYSSYEQYF,TGCGCCAGCAGCTTATACAGCTCCTACGAGCAGTACTTC
TRBJ2-7,TRBD1,TRBV11-2,-,CASSPPGTGRARDEQYF,TGTGCCAGCAGCCCACCCGGGACAGGGAGAGCTCGAGACGAGCAGTACTTC
TRBJ2-1,TRBD2,TRBV4-1,many,CASSQDRASGVGNEQFF,TGCGCCAGCAGCCAAGATCGGGCTAGCGGGGTTGGGAATGAGCAGTTCTTC
TRBJ1-1,-,TRBV4-3,many,CASSQDFGLTEAFF,TGCGCCAGCAGCCAAGATTTCGGCCTCACTGAAGCTTTCTTT
TRBJ1-2,TRBD1,TRBV7-2,medium-sized,CASSLGTGLEGGYTF,TGTGCCAGCAGCTTAGGGACAGGTCTCGAAGGCGGCTACACCTTC
TRBJ1-1,-,TRBV6-2/TRBV6-3,many,CASSDFATLNTEAFF,TGTGCCAGCAGCGACTTCGCAACATTGAACACTGAAGCTTTCTTT
TRBJ1-1,TRBD1,TRBV29-1,many,CSVRQGVNTEAFF,TGCAGCGTGCGACAGGGTGTGAACACTGAAGCTTTCTTT
TRBJ2-1,-,TRBV7-7,many,CASSVAELNEQFF,TGTGCTAGCTCGGTGGCTGAGCTTAATGAGCAGTTCTTC
TRBJ1-1,-,TRBV6-5,many,CASSYSTEDKNTEAFF,TGTGCCAGCAGTTACTCGACAGAGGATAAGAACACTGAAGCTTTCTTT
TRBJ1-2,TRBD1,TRBV7-2,-,CASSPGPGGGNYGYTF,TGTGCCAGCAGCCCGGGCCCAGGGGGGGGGAACTATGGCTACACCTTC
TRBJ2-1,-,TRBV7-6,many,CASSLASYNEQFF,TGTGCCAGCAGCTTAGCGAGTTACAATGAGCAGTTCTTC
TRBJ2-1,-,TRBV24-1,many,CATSDPGYSYNEQFF,TGTGCCACCAGTGATCCAGGGTACTCCTACAATGAGCAGTTCTTC
TRBJ2-7,-,TRBV13,many,CASSLGPGTSGEQYF,TGTGCCAGCAGCTTAGGGCCCGGGACATCGGGCGAGCAGTACTTC
TRBJ1-1,-,TRBV6-1,many,CASSPAYGGSEAFF,TGTGCCAGCAGCCCCGCTTACGGGGGCTCTGAAGCTTTCTTT
TRBJ1-5,TRBD1,TRBV3-1,many,CASSRQGGQPQHF,TGTGCCAGCAGCCGACAGGGAGGTCAGCCCCAGCATTTT
TRBJ2-7,-,TRBV5-6,few,CASSLIPNGNYEQYF,TGTGCCAGCAGCTTGATACCAAACGGGAACTACGAGCAGTACTTC
TRBJ1-1,-,TRBV7-9,many,CASSLRAQGGGFEAFF,TGTGCCAGCAGCTTAAGGGCACAGGGTGGGGGTTTTGAAGCTTTCTTT
TRBJ2-7,-,TRBV28,-,CASNRLAASSYEQYF,TGTGCCAGCAACCGACTCGCCGCGAGCTCCTACGAGCAGTACTTC
TRBJ1-1,TRBD1,TRBV3-1,-,CASSLQGGLNTEAFF,TGTGCCAGCAGCCTCCAGGGGGGGCTTAACACTGAAGCTTTCTTT
TRBJ1-6,TRBD1,TRBV6-1,many,CASSPQDRNNSPLHF,TGTGCCAGCAGTCCTCAGGACAGGAATAATTCACCCCTCCACTTT
TRBJ2-3,-,TRBV19,many,CASTIDLYRDDQRYF,TGTGCCAGTACTATTGACCTTTACAGGGACGATCAGAGGTATTTT
TRBJ1-5,-,TRBV6-1,many,CASSELVGFRAGHQPQHF,TGTGCCAGCAGTGAACTGGTGGGATTTCGGGCAGGGCATCAGCCCCAGCATTTT
TRBJ2-5,TRBD2,TRBV7-3,many,CASSLGLAGGETQYF,TGTGCCAGCAGCTTGGGACTAGCGGGGGGAGAGACCCAGTACTTC
TRBJ2-7,-,TRBV19,-,CASSEGATYEQYF,TGTGCCAGTAGTGAGGGAGCTACCTACGAGCAGTACTTC
TRBJ2-1,-,TRBV7-9,many,CASSLSGGQEQFF,TGTGCCAGCAGCTTAAGTGGGGGACAAGAGCAGTTCTTC
TRBJ2-7,TRBD1,TRBV7-9,-,CASSFPGTGFYEQYF,TGTGCCAGCAGCTTCCCCGGGACAGGGTTCTACGAGCAGTACTTC
TRBJ2-1,-,TRBV4-1,-,CASSQGPLGQTRSYNEQFF,TGCGCCAGCAGCCAAGGACCATTAGGTCAGACCCGTTCCTACAATGAGCAGTTCTTC
TRBJ2-7,TRBD2,TRBV4-1,few,CASSQAIMSSGAPWGEQYF,TGCGCCAGCAGCCAAGCCATCATGTCTAGCGGGGCGCCGTGGGGCGAGCAGTACTTC
TRBJ1-2,TRBD1,TRBV2,many,CASSEDRRGYTF,TGTGCCAGCAGTGAGGACAGGCGCGGCTACACCTTC
TRBJ2-2,TRBD1,TRBV18,many,CASSPQTGRTGELFF,TGTGCCAGCTCACCTCAGACAGGGAGAACCGGGGAGCTGTTTTTT
TRBJ1-6,TRBD1,TRBV19,many,CASSWDSSYNSPLHF,TGTGCCAGTTCCTGGGACAGCTCCTATAATTCACCCCTCCACTTT
TRBJ2-3,TRBD2,TRBV5-1,many,CASSGFGGGPDTQYF,TGCGCCAGCAGCGGTTTTGGCGGGGGGCCAGATACGCAGTATTTT